A selection of T cell receptor beta chains follows, all from one sample in a study of regulatory T cells in long-lasting Graves disease. One entry per CDR3 protein results from TCRdb running MiXCR on the multiplex PCR reads. The repertoire holds a few hundred thousand distinct CDR3 sequences, about 22% seen once, with more than 6% in the top ten. The specimen was peripheral blood mononuclear cells (PBMCs), collected when the disease was refractory, from a patient treated with antithyroid drugs. The source is a female donor with Graves disease. The CDR3 runs from the conserved cysteine through the conserved F or W. Each record gives: V gene, J gene, D gene, clone size, CDR3 protein, CDR3 DNA. A D gene is named only where the DNA matches it firmly. Clone size, where shown, is once, few, many, or a class for clones that have expanded.

v_call: TRBV6-1; j_call: TRBJ2-7; d_call: .; clone_size: few; cdr3_aa: CASSFGGRPYEQYF; cdr3_nt: TGTGCCAGCAGTTTTGGGGGACGGCCCTACGAGCAGTACTTC
v_call: TRBV29-1; j_call: TRBJ2-7; d_call: .; clone_size: many; cdr3_aa: CSVEDPVPSPGRMSSYEQYF; cdr3_nt: TGCAGCGTTGAAGATCCGGTCCCTTCTCCCGGCAGGATGAGCTCCTACGAGCAGTACTTC
v_call: TRBV7-3; j_call: TRBJ2-7; d_call: .; clone_size: .; cdr3_aa: CASSLGGERPLYEQYF; cdr3_nt: TGTGCCAGCAGCTTAGGGGGTGAACGGCCGCTCTACGAGCAGTACTTC
v_call: TRBV27; j_call: TRBJ2-5; d_call: .; clone_size: many; cdr3_aa: CASRGRTTNTQYF; cdr3_nt: TGTGCCAGCAGGGGGCGGACCACTAATACCCAGTACTTC
v_call: TRBV4-1; j_call: TRBJ2-7; d_call: TRBD1; clone_size: .; cdr3_aa: CASSQEGQATYEQYF; cdr3_nt: TGCGCCAGCAGCCAAGAGGGACAGGCTACCTACGAGCAGTACTTC
v_call: TRBV6-5; j_call: TRBJ1-2; d_call: .; clone_size: many; cdr3_aa: CASSFQSRYTF; cdr3_nt: TGTGCCAGCAGTTTCCAGAGTCGCTACACCTTC
v_call: TRBV28; j_call: TRBJ1-5; d_call: .; clone_size: many; cdr3_aa: CASSFPRGWESINQPQHF; cdr3_nt: TGTGCCAGCAGTTTTCCCAGGGGCTGGGAAAGTATCAATCAGCCCCAGCATTTT
v_call: TRBV7-2; j_call: TRBJ2-2; d_call: .; clone_size: many; cdr3_aa: CASSWGVETGELFF; cdr3_nt: TGTGCCAGCAGCTGGGGAGTGGAAACCGGGGAGCTGTTTTTT
v_call: TRBV5-1; j_call: TRBJ1-6; d_call: .; clone_size: many; cdr3_aa: CASSLVGGRYNSPLHF; cdr3_nt: TGCGCCAGCAGCCTGGTGGGGGGGAGATATAATTCACCCCTCCACTTT
v_call: TRBV28; j_call: TRBJ1-1; d_call: TRBD1; clone_size: many; cdr3_aa: CASSSPGQGPEAFF; cdr3_nt: TGTGCCAGCAGTTCTCCGGGACAGGGGCCTGAAGCTTTCTTT
v_call: TRBV20-1; j_call: TRBJ2-1; d_call: .; clone_size: .; cdr3_aa: CSASFGLENYNEQFF; cdr3_nt: TGCAGTGCTAGTTTTGGCCTGGAAAACTACAATGAGCAGTTCTTC
v_call: TRBV20-1; j_call: TRBJ2-7; d_call: TRBD2; clone_size: many; cdr3_aa: CSARPGLAISYEQYF; cdr3_nt: TGCAGTGCTAGGCCGGGACTAGCGATTTCCTACGAGCAGTACTTC
v_call: TRBV2; j_call: TRBJ2-7; d_call: .; clone_size: many; cdr3_aa: CASSEWETYEQYF; cdr3_nt: TGTGCCAGCAGTGAATGGGAAACCTACGAGCAGTACTTC
v_call: TRBV12-5; j_call: TRBJ2-5; d_call: TRBD2; clone_size: many; cdr3_aa: CASGLPGREALGETQYF; cdr3_nt: TGTGCTAGTGGTTTGCCGGGTCGGGAGGCCCTCGGAGAGACCCAGTACTTC
v_call: TRBV12-3/TRBV12-4; j_call: TRBJ1-3; d_call: .; clone_size: many; cdr3_aa: CASSLRTPGSPIYF; cdr3_nt: TGTGCCAGCAGTTTACGGACCCCAGGTTCGCCCATATATTTT
v_call: TRBV7-2; j_call: TRBJ2-7; d_call: .; clone_size: many; cdr3_aa: CASSFPGGIYEQYF; cdr3_nt: TGTGCCAGCAGTTTCCCGGGGGGCATTTACGAGCAGTACTTC
v_call: TRBV5-1; j_call: TRBJ2-7; d_call: .; clone_size: few; cdr3_aa: CASSPPGRHGYEQYF; cdr3_nt: TGCGCCAGCAGCCCGCCGGGACGGCATGGTTACGAGCAGTACTTC
v_call: TRBV20-1; j_call: TRBJ1-1; d_call: .; clone_size: .; cdr3_aa: CSARGLVTEGNTEAFF; cdr3_nt: TGCAGTGCTAGGGGACTAGTGACAGAGGGGAACACTGAAGCTTTCTTT
v_call: TRBV6-5; j_call: TRBJ1-1; d_call: TRBD1; clone_size: many; cdr3_aa: CASSYGTGPEAFF; cdr3_nt: TGTGCCAGCAGTTACGGGACAGGCCCTGAAGCTTTCTTT
v_call: TRBV10-3; j_call: TRBJ2-1; d_call: TRBD2; clone_size: .; cdr3_aa: CANGGGNEQFF; cdr3_nt: TGTGCCAACGGCGGGGGCAATGAGCAGTTCTTC
v_call: TRBV27; j_call: TRBJ2-7; d_call: TRBD1; clone_size: many; cdr3_aa: CASSLFGTGYSYEQYF; cdr3_nt: TGTGCCAGCAGTTTATTCGGGACAGGGTATTCCTACGAGCAGTACTTC
v_call: TRBV6-5; j_call: TRBJ2-2; d_call: TRBD2; clone_size: many; cdr3_aa: CASSSGGTGELFF; cdr3_nt: TGTGCCAGCAGTTCGGGGGGGACCGGGGAGCTGTTTTTT